The clone carrying this T cell receptor beta chain was counted a few times. Its antigen is still unknown. The sample belongs to a study of T cells after yellow fever vaccination. The V end lost 4 bases, the J end lost 2 bases, and 13 bases lay between the germline ends. The germline gives CDR1 SGHNT, CDR2 YYREEE (reference sequence). This CDR3 comprises 14 residues. TCRdb recomputed calls from the 5' RACE reads with MiXCR, one row per CDR3 protein. Of some 220,000 distinct CDR3 sequences in the sample, less than 3.5% are singletons; the top ten hold roughly 3%. Study observations and caveats: There was a small share of clonotypes that showed up in both the CD4 and CD8 compartments. Reappearing after the booster were most of the clones from primary vaccination (approximately 96% CD4, around 88% CD8).

The source was CD4+ T cells sorted from PBMCs, collected 10 days after the yellow fever booster vaccination. The sequence was obtained from a man aged 18 to 29 who received the YFV17D yellow fever vaccine. The J gene is TRBJ2-7, the V gene TRBV5-4; D is undetermined. DNA of the CDR3: TGTGCCAGCAGCCAACGACGGTCCACCTACGAGCAGTACTTC. Its translation is CASSQRRSTYEQYF.